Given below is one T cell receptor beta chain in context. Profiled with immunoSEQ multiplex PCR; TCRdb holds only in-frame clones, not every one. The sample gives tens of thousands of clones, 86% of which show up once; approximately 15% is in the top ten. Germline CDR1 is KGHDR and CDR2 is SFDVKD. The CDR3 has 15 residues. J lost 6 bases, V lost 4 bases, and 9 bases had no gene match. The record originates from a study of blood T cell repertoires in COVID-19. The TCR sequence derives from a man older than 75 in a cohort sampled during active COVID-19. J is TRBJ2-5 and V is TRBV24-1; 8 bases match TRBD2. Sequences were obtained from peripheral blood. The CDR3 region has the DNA TGTGCCACCAGTGAACGGGGGGGCTCAGGACAGACCCAGTACTTC. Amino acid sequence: CATSERGGSGQTQYF.